The subject of this entry is one T cell receptor (beta chain). Each CDR3 protein is one row after TCRdb ran MiXCR on the 5' RACE reads. The data show 1.5 million to 2 million distinct CDR3 sequences, with under 35% seen just once and more than 0.25% held by the top ten. The sample belongs to a study of identical twins. The ends lost 5 bases at V and 5 bases at J; junction bases unmatched: 2. The CDR3 is made up of 13 amino acids. The germline gives CDR1 SGHTA, CDR2 FQGNSA. The sample was cord blood. The sequence was obtained from a newborn girl in good health. The chain links TRBV7-2 to TRBJ1-4, with 7 bases fitting TRBD1. The CDR3 nucleotides are TGTGCCAGCAGCACAGGGGCGAATGAAAAACTGTTTTTT. Its protein is CASSTGANEKLFF.